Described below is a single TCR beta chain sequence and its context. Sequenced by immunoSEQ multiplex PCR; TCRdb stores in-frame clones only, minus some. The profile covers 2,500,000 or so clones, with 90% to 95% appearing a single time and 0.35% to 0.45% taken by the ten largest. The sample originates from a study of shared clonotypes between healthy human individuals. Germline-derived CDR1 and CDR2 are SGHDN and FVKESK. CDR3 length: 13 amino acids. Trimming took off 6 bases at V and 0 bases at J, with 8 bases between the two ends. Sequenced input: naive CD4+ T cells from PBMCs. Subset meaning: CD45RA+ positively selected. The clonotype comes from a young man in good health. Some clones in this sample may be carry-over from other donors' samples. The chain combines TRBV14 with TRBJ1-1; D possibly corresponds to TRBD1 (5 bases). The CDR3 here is CASSWGLNTEAFF. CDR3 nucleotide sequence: TGTGCCAGCAGTTGGGGGTTGAACACTGAAGCTTTCTTT.